Following are 26 T cell receptor beta chains from one sample sequenced in a study of shared clonotypes between healthy human individuals. Sequencing was performed with immunoSEQ multiplex PCR; in TCRdb, only in-frame clones are kept and a portion is missing. Among more than 550,000 clones listed, 72% were seen once. Sequenced: memory CD4+ T cells sorted from blood. Subset meaning: CD45RA-negative fraction. The receptors were sampled from a young woman in good health.

V gene TRBV28 combines with J gene TRBJ2-1; no reliable D call. Germline V CDR1 and CDR2: MDHEN, SYDVKM. This CDR3 spans 13 amino acids. V was trimmed by 5 bases and J by 12 bases, leaving 17 bases between them. The CDR3 loop reads CASSPFLTRWQFF. CDR3 DNA sequence: TGTGCCAGCAGTCCGTTTTTGACAAGGTGGCAGTTCTTC.

This chain joins TRBV5-1 and TRBJ1-2, with no clear D. This CDR3 is built from 13 residues. Germline V gene sequence: CDR1 SGHRS, CDR2 YFSETQ. V was pared by 2 bases and J by 8 bases, with 13 bases between. Here the CDR3 reads CASSFGREPGYTF. DNA for the CDR3: TGCGCCAGCAGCTTCGGCCGGGAACCCGGCTACACCTTC.

This clone was observed a handful of times. The J gene is TRBJ1-2, the V gene TRBV28, with no clear D. Germline loops: CDR1 MDHEN, CDR2 SYDVKM. The CDR3 runs 13 residues. The ends were cut back, 0 bases at V and 6 bases at J, with 8 bases in the middle. CDR3 nucleotide sequence: TGTGCCAGCAGTTTATGGCTAGCGAATGGCTACACCTTC. Amino acid sequence: CASSLWLANGYTF.

The DNA for the CDR3 is TGTGCCAGCTTGACTAGCGCACAAGAGACCCAGTACTTC. This gives the protein CASLTSAQETQYF. The rearrangement uses TRBV11-2 and TRBJ2-5, with 8 bases identical to TRBD2. The CDR3 has 13 amino acids. CDR1 SGHAT and CDR2 FQNNGV come from the germline V gene. J gave up 2 bases and V 8 bases, and 4 bases lay outside the gene matches.

V gene TRBV25-1 combines with J gene TRBJ1-5; 7 bases match TRBD1. V lost 4 bases to trimming and J lost 3 bases; unmatched junction nucleotides: 3. The CDR3 runs 14 residues. Germline CDR1 and CDR2: MGHDK and SYGVNS. In nucleotides, the CDR3 is TGTGCCAGCAGTGGCGGGACAGTCAATCAGCCCCAGCATTTT. Protein: CASSGGTVNQPQHF. Together with reference TRBV25-1 and TRBJ1-5, the CDR3 gives the full variable domain: EADIYQTPRYLVIGTGKKITLECSQTMGHDKMYWYQQDPGMELHLIHYSYGVNSTEKGDLSSESTVSRIRTEHFPLTLESARPSHTSQYLCASSGGTVNQPQHFGDGTRLSIL.

The sample holds a few counts of this clone. The V gene is TRBV2, the J gene TRBJ1-5; D unresolved. V shed 6 bases and J shed 7 bases, with 13 bases lying between them. CDR1 SNHLY and CDR2 FYNNEI come from the germline V gene. This CDR3 is built from 13 residues. The CDR3 here is CASRGETGQPQHF. CDR3 coding DNA: TGTGCCAGCAGAGGAGAGACTGGGCAGCCCCAGCATTTT. The full variable domain, its missing parts supplied by reference TRBV2 and TRBJ1-5, is EPEVTQTPSHQVTQMGQEVILRCVPISNHLYFYWYRQILGQKVEFLVSFYNNEISEKSEIFDDQFSVERPDGSNFTLKIRSTKLEDSAMYFCASRGETGQPQHFGDGTRLSIL.

The chain combines TRBV14 with TRBJ2-7; 9 bases map to TRBD1. Germline V gene lookup returns CDR1 SGHDN and CDR2 FVKESK. V lost 4 bases to trimming and J lost 6 bases; unmatched junction nucleotides: 16. This CDR3 spans 17 amino acids. CDR3 sequence reads: CASSLERFRDRDFEQYF. The CDR3 coding sequence is TGTGCCAGCAGCCTGGAGCGTTTCCGGGACAGGGACTTCGAGCAGTACTTC.

This chain connects TRBV10-3 to TRBJ1-5; D gene uncertain. This CDR3 region has 13 residues. Trimming removed 10 bases from V and 2 bases from J, with 12 bases in between. From germline, CDR1 is ENHRY and CDR2 SYGVKD. CDR3 region: CASGGSRNQPQHF. The CDR3 DNA follows: TGTGCCAGCGGCGGCAGTCGCAATCAGCCCCAGCATTTT.

CDR3 protein: CASNSQANEQFF. In nucleotides, the CDR3 is TGTGCCAGTAACTCGCAGGCCAATGAGCAGTTCTTC. The J gene is TRBJ2-1, the V gene TRBV19; D gene unclear. The CDR3 length is 12 residues. Per germline, CDR1 LNHDA and CDR2 SQIVND (reference sequence). The V and J ends lost 7 bases and 6 bases respectively, with 10 bases between them.

This clone was seen a single time. V gene TRBV2 combines with J gene TRBJ1-4; no clear D gene. The ends were cut back, 6 bases at V and 4 bases at J, with 12 bases in the middle. This CDR3 spans 14 amino acids. Looked up from germline, CDR1 is SNHLY and CDR2 is FYNNEI. The CDR3 coding sequence is TGTGCCAGCAGGGCCTCGGGGATTAATGAAAAACTGTTTTTT. This encodes CASRASGINEKLFF.

The chain carries TRBV10-3 and TRBJ2-7; D remains unclear. This CDR3 spans 12 amino acids. Looked up from germline, CDR1 is ENHRY and CDR2 is SYGVKD. Trimming took off 0 bases at V and 7 bases at J, with 7 bases between the two ends. Written as DNA, the CDR3 is TGTGCCATCAGTGAGTCAGTGGGGGAGCAGTACTTC. Translated: CAISESVGEQYF.

This chain joins TRBV11-1 and TRBJ2-3, with 10 bases lining up with TRBD2. Germline V gene data show CDR1 as SGHAT and CDR2 as FQDESV (reference sequence). This CDR3 has 17 residues. V dropped 5 bases and J dropped 3; count of bases not matched to a gene: 11. CDR3 residues: CASSQDQAGGFTDTQYF. The CDR3 DNA follows: TGTGCCAGCAGCCAAGATCAAGCGGGAGGGTTTACAGATACGCAGTATTTT.

This clone was seen repeatedly, ten times or more. This specimen includes other DNA sequences encoding the same CDR3. CDR3 loop: CASSSDSLSYNEQFF. As DNA, the CDR3 is TGCGCCAGCAGCTCGGACAGCCTATCCTACAATGAGCAGTTCTTC. The chain recombines TRBV5-1 with TRBJ2-1, with TRBD1 as a possible D gene (6 bases). In germline, CDR1 is SGHRS, CDR2 YFSETQ. This CDR3 has 15 amino acids. With 3 bases removed from V and 1 base from J, the gap between germline ends came to 11 bases.

There are a few counts of this clone. The chain combines TRBV7-9 with TRBJ1-1, with no clear D. Between the trimmed V and J ends, which lost 1 base and 3 bases, there was a span of 12 bases. CDR1 and CDR2 from the germline V gene are SEHNR and FQNEAQ (reference sequence). This CDR3 is 15 amino acids long. The CDR3 protein is CASSLVPPGDTEAFF. The CDR3 DNA follows: TGTGCCAGCAGCTTAGTCCCCCCGGGAGACACTGAAGCTTTCTTT. The full variable domain, in which reference TRBV7-9 and TRBJ1-1 provide the parts outside the CDR3, is DTGVSQNPRHKITKRGQNVTFRCDPISEHNRLYWYRQTLGQGPEFLTYFQNEAQLEKSRLLSDRFSAERPKGSFSTLEIQRTEQGDSAMYLCASSLVPPGDTEAFFGQGTRLTVV.

V usage is TRBV28 and J usage is TRBJ2-3; unclear D gene. Between the trimmed V and J ends, which lost 8 bases and 4 bases, there was a span of 13 bases. The CDR3 runs 13 residues. Germline loops: CDR1 MDHEN, CDR2 SYDVKM. The CDR3 here is CASGDPTPDTQYF. Here the CDR3 DNA reads TGTGCCAGCGGAGACCCTACTCCAGATACGCAGTATTTT.

The J gene is TRBJ1-5, the V gene TRBV2; D uncertain. The germline CDR1 and CDR2 sequences are SNHLY and FYNNEI. This CDR3 is built from 15 residues. The germline V and J ends were trimmed by 6 bases and 9 bases, with 21 bases remaining between them. The CDR3 here is CASRGSTAVKWPQHF. In nucleotides, the CDR3 is TGTGCCAGCAGGGGTTCAACGGCTGTAAAATGGCCCCAGCATTTT.

The chain joins TRBV6-7 to TRBJ2-1; TRBD1 matches 9 bases. TRBV6-7 is known as an ORF, though its function is uncertain. The CDR3 length is 16 residues. J was trimmed by 1 base and V by 5 bases; bases with no gene match: 6. The CDR3 DNA reads as TGTGCCAGCAGTGCCAGAGGGACAGGGTCCTACAATGAGCAGTTCTTC. Amino acids: CASSARGTGSYNEQFF.

In nucleotides, the CDR3 is TGCGCCAGCAGCTTGGTCGGGGTCACTGAAGCTTTCTTT. This gives the protein CASSLVGVTEAFF. The rearrangement links TRBV5-1 to TRBJ1-1; D call uncertain. The CDR3 consists of 13 residues. Per the germline V gene, CDR1 is SGHRS and CDR2 is YFSETQ. Trimming took off 0 bases at V and 4 bases at J, with 7 bases between the two ends.

A few counts support this clone. The J gene is TRBJ1-6, the V gene TRBV29-1, with D unresolved. The CDR3 extends over 13 amino acids. The V end was cut by 6 bases, the J end by 8 bases, with 14 bases between. Looked up from germline, CDR1 is SQVTM and CDR2 is ANQGSEA. DNA of the CDR3: TGCAGCGTAGCGGGCTCCGTTGATTCACCCCTCCACTTT. This encodes CSVAGSVDSPLHF.

CDR3 DNA sequence: TGTGCCAGCAGAATAGGACAGGGCTCCTACAATGAGCAGTTCTTC. Encoded protein: CASRIGQGSYNEQFF. The chain combines TRBV5-4 with TRBJ2-1; the match to TRBD1 covers 8 bases. The CDR3 length is 15 residues. J was trimmed by 0 bases and V by 5 bases; bases with no gene match: 4. Germline lookup yields CDR1 SGHNT and CDR2 YYREEE (reference sequence).

This clone has ten or more counts. The rearrangement links TRBV5-6 to TRBJ2-4; 8 bases are a match to TRBD1. Per the germline V gene, CDR1 is SGHDT and CDR2 is YYEEEE. Trimming took 7 bases from V and 3 from J; bases not matched to a gene: 15. CDR3 length: 17 residues. The CDR3 sequence is CASANGVTGAGKNIQYF. The CDR3 DNA is TGTGCCAGCGCCAATGGGGTGACAGGGGCCGGCAAAAACATTCAGTACTTC.

This sequence joins TRBV4-1 and TRBJ1-2; TRBD1 might be the D (6 bases). Germline lookup yields CDR1 MGHRA and CDR2 YSYEKL. The CDR3 sequence is 13 residues long. V shed 3 bases and J shed 2 bases, with 7 bases lying between them. The DNA for the CDR3 is TGCGCCAGCAGCCAGGGACAAAACTATGGCTACACCTTC. It codes for CASSQGQNYGYTF.

The sample holds a few counts of this clone. The genes are TRBV5-4 and TRBJ2-7, with TRBD2 as a possible D gene (5 bases). The CDR3 covers 18 residues. With 0 bases removed from V and 1 base from J, the gap between germline ends came to 20 bases. Germline V gene sequence: CDR1 SGHNT, CDR2 YYREEE (reference sequence). The CDR3: CASSLALDSNSLSYEQYF. As DNA, the CDR3 is TGTGCCAGCAGCTTGGCCCTGGACTCGAATTCTCTTTCCTACGAGCAGTACTTC. Using reference TRBV5-4 and TRBJ2-7 for the parts outside the CDR3, the full variable domain is ETGVTQSPTHLIKTRGQQVTLRCSSQSGHNTVSWYQQALGQGPQFIFQYYREEENGRGNFPPRFSGLQFPNYSSELNVNALELDDSALYLCASSLALDSNSLSYEQYFGPGTRLTVT.

The rearrangement links TRBV18 to TRBJ2-7, with D possibly being TRBD2 (5 bases). In germline, CDR1 is KGHSH, CDR2 LQKENI. The CDR3 totals 14 residues. Trimming cost V 5 bases and J 0 bases, with 11 bases left between them. This chain's CDR3 is CASSSSGNSYEQYF. The DNA for the CDR3 is TGTGCCAGCTCATCCTCGGGGAACTCCTACGAGCAGTACTTC.

The chain couples TRBV2 to TRBJ2-7; 11 bases map to TRBD2. Germline CDR1 and CDR2: SNHLY and FYNNEI. This CDR3 contains 15 residues. V was pared by 4 bases and J by 5 bases, with 7 bases of the junction left unmatched. CDR3 sequence reads: CASSVLSGRANEQYF. DNA of the CDR3: TGTGCCAGCAGTGTTCTTAGCGGGAGGGCCAACGAGCAGTACTTC.

The chain carries TRBV10-2 and TRBJ2-2, with 12 bases that match TRBD2. This CDR3 comprises 17 residues. V was pared by 5 bases and J by 5 bases, with 9 bases of the junction left unmatched. CDR1 WSHSY and CDR2 SAAADI come from the germline V gene. Here the CDR3 reads CASSQTSGRLRTGELFF. DNA for the CDR3: TGCGCCAGCAGTCAGACTAGCGGGAGACTTAGGACCGGGGAGCTGTTTTTT.